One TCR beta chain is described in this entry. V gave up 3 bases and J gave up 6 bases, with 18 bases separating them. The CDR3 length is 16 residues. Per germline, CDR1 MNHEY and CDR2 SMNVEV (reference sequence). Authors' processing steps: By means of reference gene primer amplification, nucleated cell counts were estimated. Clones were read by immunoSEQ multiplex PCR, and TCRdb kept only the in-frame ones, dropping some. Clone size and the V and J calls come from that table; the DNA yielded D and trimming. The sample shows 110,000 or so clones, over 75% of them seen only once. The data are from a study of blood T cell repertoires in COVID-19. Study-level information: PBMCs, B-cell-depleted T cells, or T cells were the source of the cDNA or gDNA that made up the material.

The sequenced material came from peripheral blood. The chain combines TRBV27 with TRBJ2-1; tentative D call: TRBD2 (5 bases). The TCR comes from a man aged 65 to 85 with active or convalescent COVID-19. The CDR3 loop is CASSFASSARANEQFF. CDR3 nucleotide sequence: TGTGCCAGCAGTTTCGCGAGTAGCGCTAGGGCCAATGAGCAGTTCTTC.